This T cell receptor beta chain was retrieved from a study of CD8+ T cells in alopecia areata. V lost 6 bases to trimming and J lost 7 bases; unmatched junction nucleotides: 7. The V gene's germline CDR1 is SQVTM and CDR2 ANQGSEA. The CDR3 has 12 residues. Isolated RNA was reverse transcribed into cDNA used as the sequencing template. Sequencing was performed with immunoSEQ multiplex PCR; in TCRdb, only in-frame clones are kept and a portion is missing. The sample lists 120,000 or so clones; about 51% were seen once. This clone turned up a few times. The sequenced material came from NKG2D-low CD8+ T cells sorted from blood. V is TRBV29-1 and J is TRBJ1-2; 8 bases fit TRBD1. The sequence derives from a human donor with alopecia areata. The CDR3 coding sequence is TGCAGCGTGCCCCGACAGGGGTCTGGCTACACCTTC. It codes for CSVPRQGSGYTF.